This TCR beta chain was recovered during a study of shared clonotypes between healthy human individuals. This CDR3 has 13 residues. Germline values: CDR1 MNHEY, CDR2 SMNVEV (reference sequence). V lost 3 bases and J lost 2, with 7 bases in between. TCRdb's copy holds only in-frame clones and misses some; the assay was immunoSEQ multiplex PCR. In the table there are roughly 2.2 million clones, under 95% of which are singletons. The receptor was derived from a man between 18 and 35 years old in good health. Some clones in this sample may be carry-over from other donors' samples. Material for sequencing was naive CD4+ T cells from PBMCs. Sample subset: CD45RA+ positively selected. The rearrangement uses TRBV27 and TRBJ2-5; D is undetermined. CDR3 DNA: TGTGCCAGCAGTTTCCGGCCACAAGAGACCCAGTACTTC. This sequence encodes CASSFRPQETQYF.